This T cell receptor beta chain was identified during a study of blood T cell repertoires in COVID-19. Profiled with immunoSEQ multiplex PCR; TCRdb holds only in-frame clones, not every one. The sample gives about 270,000 clones, less than 85% of which show up once; less than 4% is in the top ten. There are a few counts of this clone. This receptor was obtained from a young woman with acute or convalescent COVID-19. Sequencing was done on a sample of peripheral blood.

CDR3: CASSASRQAKGQPQHF. The CDR3 region has the DNA TGTGCCAGCAGTGCATCCAGACAGGCCAAAGGGCAGCCCCAGCATTTT. This chain joins TRBV6-1 and TRBJ1-5; the D gene is possibly TRBD1 (6 bases). Trimming took 4 bases from V and 7 from J, leaving 20 bases between them. The germline CDR1 and CDR2 sequences are MNHNS and SASEGT. The CDR3 runs to 16 residues.